A single sample gave rise to the 23 T cell receptor beta chains below, sequenced in a study of T cells in Graves' hyperthyroidism and ophthalmopathy. It was RNA transcripts that yielded the amplified TCR beta CDR3 regions. The HTBI set primed first-round TCR CDR3 RT-PCR. TCRdb re-called the multiplex PCR reads with MiXCR, one entry per CDR3 protein. The sample lists tens of thousands of distinct CDR3 sequences, around 48% occurring once. The sequencing input was blood. The receptor source for this set is a woman in her 30s with Graves' ophthalmopathy.

The chain uses TRBV7-2 and TRBJ2-5; the D gene is possibly TRBD1 (5 bases). This CDR3 contains 13 residues. CDR1 is SGHTA and CDR2 is FQGNSA in the germline V gene. Trimming pared 1 base from V and 7 bases from J, leaving 10 bases between. This chain's CDR3 is CASSLVGRATQYF. DNA of the CDR3: TGTGCCAGCAGCTTAGTTGGCAGGGCGACCCAGTACTTC.

This clonotype has only one observation. The rearrangement links TRBV29-1 to TRBJ2-7; D is ambiguous. There are 13 residues in the CDR3. The germline V gene has CDR1 SQVTM and CDR2 ANQGSEA. V was cut by 4 bases and J by 1 base, with 11 bases left in between. The CDR3 here is CSVGPIRSYEQYF. The CDR3 DNA follows: TGCAGCGTTGGACCGATAAGGTCCTACGAGCAGTACTTC.

This clonotype was seen many times. A read error may be the cause here, since a much bigger clone is one base away. This chain connects TRBV10-2 to TRBJ2-1; 12 nucleotides match TRBD2. The trim removed 4 bases at V and 9 bases at J, leaving 4 bases unmatched. Germline CDR1 and CDR2: WSHSY and SAAADI. The CDR3 consists of 14 residues. Here the CDR3 reads CASSATSGSGEQFF. CDR3 nucleotide sequence: TGCGCCAGCAGTGCGACTAGCGGGAGTGGTGAGCAGTTCTTC.

The chain recombines TRBV20-1 with TRBJ1-5; D ambiguous. Trimming removed 0 bases from V and 8 bases from J, with 14 bases in between. CDR1 DFQATT and CDR2 SNEGSKA come from the germline V gene (reference sequence). The CDR3 spans 14 residues. The CDR3 sequence is CSARDLWSGEPQHF. The DNA of the CDR3 is TGCAGTGCTAGAGATCTATGGTCCGGGGAGCCCCAGCATTTT.

A word on this clonotype: No conserved phenylalanine or tryptophan is present at the end of the CDR3, so a read error is the likely explanation. V is TRBV5-1 and J is TRBJ2-5; D possibly corresponds to TRBD2 (6 bases). V was shortened by 3 bases and J by 5 bases, with 17 bases between the two germline ends. Germline CDR1 is SGHRS and CDR2 is YFSETQ. The length of the CDR3 is 15 residues. The CDR3 protein is CASSSRSPAGETQYV. The CDR3 coding sequence is TGCGCCAGCAGCTCAAGATCGCCAGCGGGTGAGACCCAGTACGTC.

The table lists this clonotype with many counts. CDR3 amino acids: CASRGKIMTGLVGNEQFF. The DNA for the CDR3 is TGTGCCAGCAGGGGAAAAATAATGACAGGGTTAGTTGGGAATGAGCAGTTCTTC. The J gene is TRBJ2-1, the V gene TRBV5-6, with 7 bases matching TRBD1. CDR3 length: 18 amino acids. Per the germline V gene, CDR1 is SGHDT and CDR2 is YYEEEE. The trim removed 5 bases at V and 7 bases at J, leaving 21 bases unmatched.

CDR3: CASSPSGNNEQFF. The CDR3 region has the DNA TGTGCCAGCAGCCCTAGCGGTAACAATGAGCAGTTCTTC. This chain uses TRBV7-3 with TRBJ2-1; the match to TRBD2 covers 7 bases. CDR3 length equals 13 residues. Trimming cost V 5 bases and J 5 bases; bases outside gene matches: 3. The germline CDR1 and CDR2 sequences are SGHTA and FQGTGA.

This clonotype turned up a few times. The chain links TRBV28 to TRBJ2-2, with 9 positions matching TRBD1. This CDR3 has 17 residues. CDR1 is MDHEN, CDR2 SYDVKM, per germline. V gave up 4 bases and J gave up 0 bases; unmatched junction bases: 6. CDR3 nucleotide sequence: TGTGCCAGCAGTTCCTACAGGGGGCGGGCGAACACCGGGGAGCTGTTTTTT. Translating it yields CASSSYRGRANTGELFF.

This clonotype occurred many times. The chain carries TRBV19 and TRBJ2-1; 11 bases agree with TRBD1. The CDR3 consists of 17 residues. CDR1 and CDR2 from the germline V gene are LNHDA and SQIVND (reference sequence). With V trimmed by 5 bases and J by 8 bases, 14 bases remained unmatched. CDR3 loop: CASSARTGTGGPDEQFF. In DNA form, the CDR3 reads TGTGCCAGTAGTGCCAGAACCGGGACAGGGGGGCCGGATGAGCAGTTCTTC.

This clonotype was seen only once. This sequence joins TRBV7-9 and TRBJ2-1, with D possibly matching TRBD2 (7 bases). The germline V gene encodes CDR1 SEHNR and CDR2 FQNEAQ (reference sequence). Trimming stripped 1 base from V and 9 bases from J, with 10 bases between. The CDR3 spans 13 residues. CDR3 bases: TGTGCCAGCAGCTTAGGGGGGGGCGGTGAGCAGTTCTTC. The encoded protein is CASSLGGGGEQFF.

In this sample, this clonotype turned up many times. The J gene is TRBJ2-1, the V gene TRBV18; 10 nucleotides match TRBD2. The junction had 5 bases not matched to a gene; V was cut back by 3 bases and J by 9 bases. The CDR3 runs 14 residues. From germline, CDR1 is KGHSH and CDR2 LQKENI. Here the CDR3 DNA reads TGTGCCAGCTCACCGTTAGCGGGAGGATCTGAGCAGTTCTTC. This codes for CASSPLAGGSEQFF.

The table lists this clonotype with many counts. J is TRBJ1-1 and V is TRBV20-1; no clear D. Trimming left V 4 bases short and J 5 bases short, with 17 bases between. From germline, CDR1 is DFQATT and CDR2 SNEGSKA (reference sequence). The CDR3 totals 14 residues. CDR3 sequence: CSATFSGLGTEAFF. CDR3 sequence (DNA): TGCAGTGCTACTTTCTCCGGGCTCGGGACTGAAGCTTTCTTT.

Turning to this clonotype: A much larger clone sits a single nucleotide away, making a read error possible. The chain combines TRBV6-6 with TRBJ2-4, with TRBD1 matching over 11 bases. CDR3 length: 14 amino acids. CDR1 is MNHNY, CDR2 SVGAGI, per germline (reference sequence). CDR3 sequence (DNA): TGTGCCAGCAGGGCCGGGACAGGGGGTAACATTCAGGACTTC. Its translation is CASRAGTGGNIQDF.

Comments on this clonotype: Since no conserved phenylalanine or tryptophan closes the CDR3, a read error is the likely cause. The chain combines TRBV4-2 with TRBJ2-6; D is unclear. V was clipped by 0 bases and J by 4 bases, with 10 bases between them. The CDR3 spans 16 residues. CDR1 and CDR2 from the germline V gene are LGHNA and YNFKEQ. CDR3 DNA: TGTGCCAGCAGCCAAGATAACGGGTTCGGGGCCAACGTCCTGACTGAC. Translated, it gives CASSQDNGFGANVLTD.

V and J are TRBV7-9 and TRBJ2-5, with D maybe TRBD1 (5 bases). The CDR3 length is 17 residues. Germline V gene data show CDR1 as SEHNR and CDR2 as FQNEAQ (reference sequence). Trimming removed 5 bases from V and 5 bases from J, with 24 bases in between. This CDR3 is CASSPIRALRYNETQYF. In DNA form, the CDR3 reads TGTGCCAGCAGCCCAATCAGGGCCCTACGCTACAATGAGACCCAGTACTTC.

This clonotype was recorded at least ten times. The chain has TRBV6-1 and TRBJ2-1; 9 positions match TRBD1. The V gene's germline CDR1 is MNHNS and CDR2 SASEGT. The V and J ends lost 5 bases and 9 bases, in that order; junction bases with no gene match: 8. The CDR3 is made up of 14 amino acids. The CDR3 nucleotides read TGTGCCAGCAGTAGACAGGGGGTTTATTGTGAGCAGTTCTTC. This codes for CASSRQGVYCEQFF.

This clonotype was seen repeatedly, ten times or more. The gene calls are TRBV5-8 and TRBJ2-7, with 9 bases lining up with TRBD1. Germline trimming cut 3 bases from V and 7 bases from J; bases unmatched to any gene: 8. The CDR3 contains 14 residues. Germline V CDR1 and CDR2: SGHTS, YDEGEE. Written as DNA, the CDR3 is TGTGCCAGCAGCTCGGGACAGGGAACGGGGGAGCAGTACTTC. This encodes CASSSGQGTGEQYF.

This clonotype was found many times. CDR3 loop: CASNPDSYNYGYTF. The CDR3 DNA reads as TGTGCCAGCAATCCCGACAGTTATAACTATGGCTACACCTTC. The chain has TRBV28 and TRBJ1-2; TRBD1 might be the D (5 bases). This CDR3 is built from 14 residues. From germline, CDR1 is MDHEN and CDR2 SYDVKM. V was trimmed by 7 bases and J by 1 base, leaving 13 bases between them.

This clonotype was observed a handful of times. V gene TRBV12-3 or TRBV12-4 combines with J gene TRBJ1-5, with 8 bases aligning to TRBD1. CDR3 size: 15 residues. After removal of 8 bases from V and 4 bases from J, the junction contained 10 bases not matched to a gene. DNA of the CDR3: TGTGCCAGCTCACCAGCAGGGGGCTTGAATCAGCCCCAGCATTTT. Its protein is CASSPAGGLNQPQHF.

To note about this clonotype: A much bigger clone sits one base away, suggesting this may be a read error. V gene TRBV13 combines with J gene TRBJ2-7; perhaps TRBD1 as D (5 bases). Germline lookup yields CDR1 PRHDT and CDR2 FYEKMQ (reference sequence). The CDR3 is made up of 14 amino acids. CDR3 coding DNA: TGTGCCAGCGGCTTTGGGGCCTTAACCGGCGAGCAGTACTTC. Translation: CASGFGALTGEQYF.

The V and J genes are TRBV29-1 and TRBJ1-6; D remains unclear. The CDR3 sequence is 10 residues long. V dropped 4 bases and J dropped 10 bases, with 5 bases sitting between them. The V gene's germline CDR1 is SQVTM and CDR2 ANQGSEA. CDR3 in DNA: TGCAGCGTTGGGGTCTCACCCCTCCACTTT. Translation: CSVGVSPLHF.

This clonotype was seen repeatedly, ten times or more. Sequence at one end of the junction differs from germline and may be a read error. The chain joins TRBV5-6 to TRBJ1-1; perhaps TRBD1 as D (6 bases). CDR1 SGHDT and CDR2 YYEEEE come from the germline V gene. CDR3 size: 14 residues. CDR3 loop: CASSWGALKTEAFF. In DNA form, the CDR3 reads TGTGCCAGCAGCTGGGGGGCTTTGAAAACTGAAGCTTTCTTT. Together with reference TRBV5-6 and TRBJ1-1, the CDR3 gives the full variable domain: DAGVTQSPTHLIKTRGQQVTLRCSPKSGHDTVSWYQQALGQGPQFIFQYYEEEERQRGNFPDRFSGHQFPNYSSELNVNALLLGDSALYLCASSWGALKTEAFFGQGTRLTVV.

This clonotype was observed at least ten times. The CDR3 DNA follows: TGTGCCAGCAGCCAGACAGGGAGACAAGAGACCCAGTACTTC. It codes for CASSQTGRQETQYF. This chain joins TRBV7-9 and TRBJ2-5, with 7 bases aligning to TRBD1. The CDR3 extends over 14 amino acids. Losses at the gene ends were 5 bases for V and 2 bases for J; bases not matched to a gene: 5. The germline gives CDR1 SEHNR, CDR2 FQNEAQ (reference sequence).